The clone carrying this T cell receptor (beta chain) was seen a handful of times. CDR3 size: 14 residues. Germline values: CDR1 LGHNA, CDR2 YNFKEQ. With 0 bases removed from V and 3 bases from J, the gap between germline ends came to 9 bases. TCRdb redid the calling of the RT-PCR reads with MiXCR, one entry per CDR3 protein. This table holds more than 500,000 distinct CDR3 sequences, around 11% found once. This specimen comes from a study of response to subunit inactivated influenza vaccine. A further study also used this sample, focusing on T cells expressing NK-cell markers. That paper adds: UMIs accompanied the 5'RACE template switching by which TCR beta cDNA was made. The study drew TCR beta repertoires from sorted CD3+CD56+NKG2C+, CD3+CD56+NKG2C- and CD3+CD56-NKG2C+ T cells. An anti-gamma-delta TCR antibody restricted sorting to alpha-beta TCR T cells in several experiments. Among CD8+ T cells from over 5 donors, dominant NKG2C+ clonotypes accounted for about 1.0-7.0%. Dominance of the CD3+CD56-NKG2C+ fraction by these clonotypes also held in a few donors.

The chain combines TRBV4-2 with TRBJ2-7, with a weak D call TRBD1 (5 bases). The sequencing here drew on PBMCs from blood, taken on the day of vaccination. This receptor was identified in a man aged 50 to 60 who received an inactivated influenza vaccine. For the CDR3, the DNA is TGTGCCAGCAGCCAAGATGTGGGGCTCTACGAGCAGTACTTC. Translating gives CASSQDVGLYEQYF.